The TCR beta chain described here comes from a study of blood T cell repertoires in COVID-19. Study as a whole: Donors in the United States, Italy and Spain gave samples during acute or convalescent COVID-19. T cells, B-cell-depleted T cells, or PBMCs supplied cDNA or gDNA.

Original handling: Reference gene primers were amplified, and this amplification served to estimate nucleated cell counts. The table came from immunoSEQ multiplex PCR; TCRdb's copy has only in-frame clones and leaves some out. V, J and clone size reflect that table, while D and trimming were determined from the DNA. The table records about 90,000 clones, roughly 84% of them present only once. This CDR3 contains 20 residues. The V end was cut by 4 bases, the J end by 1 base, with 29 bases between. Germline V gene sequence: CDR1 MNHEY, CDR2 SVGEGT. The receptor comes from a man aged 60-69 years with acute or convalescent COVID-19. The V call is TRBV6-2 or TRBV6-3, the J call TRBJ2-7, with D possibly TRBD2 on 8 matching bases. Material: peripheral blood. The CDR3 DNA reads as TGTGCCAGCAGTTCCGCGAGGGGGCGGGGGGCACCTCAGACGTCCTACGAGCAGTACTTC. It translates to CASSSARGRGAPQTSYEQYF.